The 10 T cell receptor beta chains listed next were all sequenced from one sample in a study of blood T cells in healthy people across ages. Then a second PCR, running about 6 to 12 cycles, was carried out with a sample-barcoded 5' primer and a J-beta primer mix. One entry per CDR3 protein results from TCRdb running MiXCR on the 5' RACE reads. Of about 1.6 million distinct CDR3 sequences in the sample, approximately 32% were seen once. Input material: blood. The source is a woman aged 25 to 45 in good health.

The CDR3 loop reads CASSSPQGSINNEQFF. CDR3 DNA: TGTGCCAGCAGCTCCCCGCAGGGAAGTATAAACAATGAGCAGTTCTTC. The chain employs TRBV13 and TRBJ2-1, with D possibly being TRBD1 (5 bases). V lost 4 bases and J lost 5, with 18 bases in between. Germline assignment: CDR1 PRHDT and CDR2 FYEKMQ (reference sequence). CDR3 length equals 16 residues. Based on the CDR3 plus reference TRBV13 and TRBJ2-1, the full variable domain is AAGVIQSPRHLIKEKRETATLKCYPIPRHDTVYWYQQGPGQDPQFLISFYEKMQSDKGSIPDRFSAQQFSDYHSELNMSSLELGDSALYFCASSSPQGSINNEQFFGPGTRLTVL.

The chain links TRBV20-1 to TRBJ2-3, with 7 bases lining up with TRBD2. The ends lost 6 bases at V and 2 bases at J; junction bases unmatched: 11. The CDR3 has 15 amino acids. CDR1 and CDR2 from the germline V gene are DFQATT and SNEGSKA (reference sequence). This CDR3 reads CSAPESGDLTDTQYF. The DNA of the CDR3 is TGCAGTGCACCAGAGAGCGGGGACCTCACAGATACGCAGTATTTT.

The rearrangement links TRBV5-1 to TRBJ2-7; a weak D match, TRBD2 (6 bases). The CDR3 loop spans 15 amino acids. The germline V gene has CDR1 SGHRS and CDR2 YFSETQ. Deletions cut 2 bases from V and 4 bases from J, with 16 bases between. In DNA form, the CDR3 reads TGCGCCAGCAGCTTACCGGAACGGGGGACGTACGAGCAGTACTTC. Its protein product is CASSLPERGTYEQYF.

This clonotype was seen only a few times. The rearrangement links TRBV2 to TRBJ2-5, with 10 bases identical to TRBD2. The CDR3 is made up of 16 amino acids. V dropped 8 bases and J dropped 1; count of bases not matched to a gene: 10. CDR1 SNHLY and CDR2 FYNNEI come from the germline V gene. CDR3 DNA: TGTGCCAGCCGACGGACGAGCGGGAGGGCCCAAGAGACCCAGTACTTC. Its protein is CASRRTSGRAQETQYF.

The CDR3, as DNA: TGTGCCTGGAGTGTAGGCAATGGAAACACCATATATTTT. Translated: CAWSVGNGNTIYF. This rearrangement joins TRBV30 to TRBJ1-3; D gene ambiguous. Trimming took 0 bases from V and 3 from J, leaving 6 bases between them. The CDR3 extends over 13 amino acids. Germline V gene data show CDR1 as GTSNPN and CDR2 as SVGIG (reference sequence).

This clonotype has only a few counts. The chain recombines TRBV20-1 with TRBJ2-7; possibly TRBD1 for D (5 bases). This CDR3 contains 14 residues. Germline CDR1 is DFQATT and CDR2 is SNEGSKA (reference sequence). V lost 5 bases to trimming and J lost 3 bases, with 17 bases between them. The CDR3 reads CSADARGGDYEQYF. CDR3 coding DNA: TGCAGTGCTGATGCAAGGGGTGGAGACTACGAGCAGTACTTC.

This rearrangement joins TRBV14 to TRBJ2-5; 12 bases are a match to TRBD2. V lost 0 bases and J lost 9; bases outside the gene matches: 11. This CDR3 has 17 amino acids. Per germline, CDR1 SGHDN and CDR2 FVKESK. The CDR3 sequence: CASSQDLLAGGPRPQYF. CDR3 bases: TGTGCCAGCAGCCAAGATCTACTAGCGGGAGGACCGCGGCCCCAGTACTTC.

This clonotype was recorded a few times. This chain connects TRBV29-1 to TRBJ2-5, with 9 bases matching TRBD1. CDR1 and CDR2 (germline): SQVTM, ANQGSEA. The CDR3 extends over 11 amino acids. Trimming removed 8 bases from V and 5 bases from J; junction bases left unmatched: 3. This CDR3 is CSSGTGETQYF. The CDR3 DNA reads TGCAGCTCGGGGACAGGGGAGACCCAGTACTTC.

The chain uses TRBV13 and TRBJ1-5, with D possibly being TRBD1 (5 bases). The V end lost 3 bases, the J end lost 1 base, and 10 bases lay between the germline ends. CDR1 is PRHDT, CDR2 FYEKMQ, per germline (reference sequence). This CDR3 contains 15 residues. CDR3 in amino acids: CASSFAGNSNQPQHF. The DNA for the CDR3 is TGTGCCAGCAGCTTCGCAGGGAACAGCAATCAGCCCCAGCATTTT.

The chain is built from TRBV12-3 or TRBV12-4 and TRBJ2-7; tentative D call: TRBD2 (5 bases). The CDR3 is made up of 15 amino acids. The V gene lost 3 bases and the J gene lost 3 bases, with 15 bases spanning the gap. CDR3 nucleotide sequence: TGTGCCAGCAGTTTTAATCGCGGAGGACTCTACGAGCAGTACTTC. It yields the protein CASSFNRGGLYEQYF.